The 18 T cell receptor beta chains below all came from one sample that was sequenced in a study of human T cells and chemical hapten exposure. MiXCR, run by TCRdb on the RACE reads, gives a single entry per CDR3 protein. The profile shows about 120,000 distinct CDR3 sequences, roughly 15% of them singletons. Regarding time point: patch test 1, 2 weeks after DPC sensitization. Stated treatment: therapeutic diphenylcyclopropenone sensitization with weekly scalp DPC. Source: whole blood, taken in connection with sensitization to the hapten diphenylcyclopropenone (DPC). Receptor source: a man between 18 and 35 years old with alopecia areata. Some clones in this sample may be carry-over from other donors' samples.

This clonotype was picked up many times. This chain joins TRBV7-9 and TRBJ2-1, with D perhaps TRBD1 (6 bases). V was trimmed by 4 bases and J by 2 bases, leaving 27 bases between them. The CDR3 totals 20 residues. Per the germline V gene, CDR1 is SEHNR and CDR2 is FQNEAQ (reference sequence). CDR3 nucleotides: TGTGCCAGCAGCTCGGGGTTGGTAGGGACACAACCATACCCCTACAATGAGCAGTTCTTC. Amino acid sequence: CASSSGLVGTQPYPYNEQFF.

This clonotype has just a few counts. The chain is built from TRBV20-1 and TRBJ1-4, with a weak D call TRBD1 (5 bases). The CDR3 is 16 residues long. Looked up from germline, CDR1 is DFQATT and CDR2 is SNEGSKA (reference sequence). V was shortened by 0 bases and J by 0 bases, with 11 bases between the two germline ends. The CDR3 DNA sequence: TGCAGTGCTAGAGATCGGACAATAGCAACTAATGAAAAACTGTTTTTT. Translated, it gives CSARDRTIATNEKLFF.

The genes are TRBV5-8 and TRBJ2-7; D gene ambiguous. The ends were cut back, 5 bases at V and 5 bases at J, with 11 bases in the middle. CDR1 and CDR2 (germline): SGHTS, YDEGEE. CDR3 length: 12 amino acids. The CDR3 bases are TGTGCCAGCAGTCTCGTCCGACACGAGCAGTACGTC. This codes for CASSLVRHEQYV.

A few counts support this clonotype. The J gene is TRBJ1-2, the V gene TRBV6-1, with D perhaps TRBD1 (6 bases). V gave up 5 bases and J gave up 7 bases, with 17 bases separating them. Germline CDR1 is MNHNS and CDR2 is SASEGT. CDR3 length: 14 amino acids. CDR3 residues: CASSNHRGLRGYTF. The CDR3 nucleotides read TGTGCCAGCAGTAATCACCGGGGGCTGCGTGGCTACACCTTC.

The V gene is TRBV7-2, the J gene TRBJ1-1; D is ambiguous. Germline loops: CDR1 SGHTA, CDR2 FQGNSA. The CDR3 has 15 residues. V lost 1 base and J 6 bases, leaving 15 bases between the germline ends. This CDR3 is CASSLVAALRAEAFF. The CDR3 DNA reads TGTGCCAGCAGCTTAGTGGCAGCTTTACGGGCTGAAGCTTTCTTT. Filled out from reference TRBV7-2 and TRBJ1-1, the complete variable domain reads GAGVSQSPSNKVTEKGKDVELRCDPISGHTALYWYRQSLGQGLEFLIYFQGNSAPDKSGLPSDRFSAERTGGSVSTLTIQRTQQEDSAVYLCASSLVAALRAEAFFGQGTRLTVV.

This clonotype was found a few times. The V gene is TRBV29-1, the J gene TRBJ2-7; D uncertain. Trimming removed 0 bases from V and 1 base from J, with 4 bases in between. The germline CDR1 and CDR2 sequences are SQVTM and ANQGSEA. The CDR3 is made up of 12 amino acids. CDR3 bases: TGCAGCGTTGAAGAGCGGTCCTACGAGCAGTACTTC. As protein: CSVEERSYEQYF.

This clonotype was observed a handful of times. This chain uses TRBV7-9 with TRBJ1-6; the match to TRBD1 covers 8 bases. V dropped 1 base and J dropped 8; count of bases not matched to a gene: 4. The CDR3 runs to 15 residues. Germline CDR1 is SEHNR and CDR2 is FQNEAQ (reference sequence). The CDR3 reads CASSLGDRNYSPLHF. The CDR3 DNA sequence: TGTGCCAGCAGCTTAGGGGACAGGAATTATTCACCCCTCCACTTT.

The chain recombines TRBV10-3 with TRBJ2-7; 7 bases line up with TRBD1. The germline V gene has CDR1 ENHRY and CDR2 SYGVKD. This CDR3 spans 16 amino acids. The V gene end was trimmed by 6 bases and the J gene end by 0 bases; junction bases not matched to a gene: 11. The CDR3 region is CAISSSGTASSYEQYV. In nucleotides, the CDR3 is TGTGCCATCAGCTCATCCGGGACAGCTAGCTCCTACGAGCAGTACGTC.

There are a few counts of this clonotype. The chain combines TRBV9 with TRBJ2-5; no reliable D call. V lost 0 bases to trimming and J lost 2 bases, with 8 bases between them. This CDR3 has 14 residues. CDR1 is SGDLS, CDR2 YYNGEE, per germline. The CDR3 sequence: CASSVVAEQETQYF. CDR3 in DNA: TGTGCCAGCAGCGTAGTTGCAGAACAAGAGACCCAGTACTTC.

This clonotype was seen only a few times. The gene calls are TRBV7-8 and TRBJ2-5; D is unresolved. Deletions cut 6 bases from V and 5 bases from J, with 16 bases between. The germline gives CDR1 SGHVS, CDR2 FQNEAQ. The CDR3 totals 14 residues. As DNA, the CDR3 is TGTGCCAGCAGTCTGGCACTCATGGTGGAGACCCAGTACTTC. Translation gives CASSLALMVETQYF.

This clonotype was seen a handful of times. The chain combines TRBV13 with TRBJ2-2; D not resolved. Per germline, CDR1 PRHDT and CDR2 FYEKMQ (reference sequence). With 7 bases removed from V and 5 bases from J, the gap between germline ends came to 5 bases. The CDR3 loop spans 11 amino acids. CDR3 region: CASTLTGELFF. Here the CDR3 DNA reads TGTGCCAGCACCTTGACCGGGGAGCTGTTTTTT. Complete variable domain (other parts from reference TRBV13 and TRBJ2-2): AAGVIQSPRHLIKEKRETATLKCYPIPRHDTVYWYQQGPGQDPQFLISFYEKMQSDKGSIPDRFSAQQFSDYHSELNMSSLELGDSALYFCASTLTGELFFGEGSRLTVL.

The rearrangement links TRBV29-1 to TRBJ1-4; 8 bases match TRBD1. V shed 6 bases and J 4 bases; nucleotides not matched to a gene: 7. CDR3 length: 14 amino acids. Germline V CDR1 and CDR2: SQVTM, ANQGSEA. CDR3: CSVADRVLNEKLFF. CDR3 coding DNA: TGCAGCGTCGCGGACAGGGTCCTTAATGAAAAACTGTTTTTT.

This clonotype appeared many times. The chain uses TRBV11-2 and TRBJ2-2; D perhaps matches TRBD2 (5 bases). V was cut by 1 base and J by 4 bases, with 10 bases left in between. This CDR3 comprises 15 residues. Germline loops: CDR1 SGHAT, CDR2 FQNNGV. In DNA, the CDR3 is TGTGCCAGCAGCTTAGCCCCAGAGGGCACCGGGGAGCTGTTTTTT. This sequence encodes CASSLAPEGTGELFF.

The DNA for the CDR3 is TGCGCCAGCAGCCACGGCGGTCCTCCCCGGGGCACAGATACGCAGTATTTT. The encoded protein is CASSHGGPPRGTDTQYF. The genes are TRBV4-3 and TRBJ2-3; no clear D. V was pared by 3 bases and J by 1 base, with 17 bases between. Germline-derived CDR1 and CDR2 are LGHNA and YSLEER. The CDR3 runs 17 residues.

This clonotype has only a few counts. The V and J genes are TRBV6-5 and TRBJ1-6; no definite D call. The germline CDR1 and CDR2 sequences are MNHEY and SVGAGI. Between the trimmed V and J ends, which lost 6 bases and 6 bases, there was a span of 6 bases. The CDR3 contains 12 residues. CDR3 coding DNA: TGTGCCAGCAGACCCCTTAATTCACCCCTCCACTTT. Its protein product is CASRPLNSPLHF.

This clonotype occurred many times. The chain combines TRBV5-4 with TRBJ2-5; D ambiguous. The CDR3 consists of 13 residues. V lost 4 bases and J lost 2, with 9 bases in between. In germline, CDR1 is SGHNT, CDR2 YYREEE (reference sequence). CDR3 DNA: TGTGCCAGCAGCGCCGAGCGTCAAGAGACCCAGTACTTC. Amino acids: CASSAERQETQYF.

CDR3 protein: CASSPLGSANTGELFF. The CDR3 DNA sequence: TGTGCCAGCAGCCCCCTAGGGAGCGCGAACACCGGGGAGCTGTTTTTT. V gene TRBV7-6 combines with J gene TRBJ2-2; possible D gene TRBD2, 5 bases. Germline values: CDR1 SGHVS, CDR2 FNYEAQ. V was shortened by 5 bases and J by 0 bases, with 13 bases between the two germline ends. The CDR3 has 16 amino acids.

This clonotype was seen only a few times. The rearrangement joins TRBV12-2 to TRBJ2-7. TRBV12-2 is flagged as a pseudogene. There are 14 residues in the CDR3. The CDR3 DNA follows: TGTGCAAGTCGCTTAGTAGAGGAAACCTACGAGCAGTACGTC. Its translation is CASRLVEETYEQYV.